This T cell receptor beta chain was captured in a study of T cell responses to AZD1222 COVID-19 vaccine. Study-level findings and limits: CD4 TCRs linked to vaccination spanned spike, dominating at 160-218 and 743-854. Repertoire sampling happened only post peak T cell response. Regions left unmutated in variants are reportedly the target of nearly half of spike-specific TCRs.

Assay: immunoSEQ multiplex PCR; the TCRdb copy retains only in-frame clones and omits some. This sample carries approximately 150,000 clones, 85% to 95% of them seen once, and the ten largest clones take roughly 12%. V was pared by 3 bases and J by 6 bases, with 11 bases of the junction left unmatched. Per germline, CDR1 DFQATT and CDR2 SNEGSKA (reference sequence). The CDR3 has 14 residues. To note about this clone: No antigen is known for it.

The J gene is TRBJ2-7, the V gene TRBV20-1; 7 nucleotides match TRBD2. Sequencing used peripheral blood, obtained after recovery from COVID-19. This TCR derives from an adult who had recovered from COVID-19. The DNA of the CDR3 is TGCAGTGCTAGTTCTAGCGGCTCGCTAGGCGAGCAGTACTTC. It is translated as CSASSSGSLGEQYF.